The 20 T cell receptor beta chains listed next were all sequenced from one sample in a study of CD8 T cells in ankylosing spondylitis. Via MiXCR, TCRdb re-called the 5' RACE reads, giving one row per CDR3 protein. Here the sample spans around 340,000 distinct CDR3 sequences, about 14% being singletons. Sequencing was performed on blood, either unsorted or a sorted T cell fraction (not recorded which). These TCRs come from a male donor with ankylosing spondylitis or in good health (not recorded which).

Ten or more counts support this clonotype. The V gene is TRBV27, the J gene TRBJ2-1; no firm D call. CDR3 length: 12 amino acids. Trimming took 0 bases from V and 7 from J, leaving 4 bases between them. Looked up from germline, CDR1 is MNHEY and CDR2 is SMNVEV (reference sequence). CDR3 loop: CASSLSRNEQFF. The CDR3 DNA reads as TGTGCCAGCAGTTTATCGAGGAATGAGCAGTTCTTC.

This rearrangement joins TRBV4-1 to TRBJ1-1; TRBD1 agrees at 7 bases. This CDR3 comprises 15 residues. Germline CDR1 and CDR2: MGHRA and YSYEKL. Germline trimming cut 6 bases from V and 5 bases from J; bases unmatched to any gene: 12. The CDR3 DNA reads as TGCGCCAGCAGTCGCTTAGCAGGGGGAGCAACTGAAGCTTTCTTT. Translated, it gives CASSRLAGGATEAFF.

The chain joins TRBV11-2 to TRBJ2-7; no firm D call. V was trimmed by 6 bases and J by 2 bases, leaving 20 bases between them. This CDR3 region has 16 residues. CDR1 and CDR2 (germline): SGHAT, FQNNGV. The CDR3 bases are TGTGCCAGCAGACCCCCCGGTAGGGCGAAGACCTACGAGCAGTACTTC. Protein sequence: CASRPPGRAKTYEQYF.

Many counts were recorded for this clonotype. The chain links TRBV29-1 to TRBJ1-2; D not resolved. Trimming removed 2 bases at V and 7 bases at J, with 8 bases between. CDR3 length: 11 residues. Per germline, CDR1 SQVTM and CDR2 ANQGSEA. The CDR3 loop is CSVEKVIGYTF. The CDR3 nucleotides read TGCAGCGTTGAAAAGGTGATTGGCTACACCTTC.

This clonotype was observed many times. The junction and the germline gene differ at one end; a read error may be behind it. The CDR3 DNA is TGTGCCAGCTCTTTAGCGGGAGACGAGCAGTACTTC. The encoded protein is CASSLAGDEQYF. The chain uses TRBV5-1 and TRBJ2-7; 9 bases line up with TRBD2. The CDR3 has 12 amino acids. Germline CDR1 and CDR2: SGHRS and YFSETQ. Combining the CDR3 with reference TRBV5-1 and TRBJ2-7 gives the whole variable domain KAGVTQTPRYLIKTRGQQVTLSCSPISGHRSVSWYQQTPGQGLQFLFEYFSETQRNKGNFPGRFSGRQFSNSRSEMNVSTLELGDSALYLCASSLAGDEQYFGPGTRLTVT.

This clonotype was picked up a small number of times. This chain joins TRBV5-1 and TRBJ2-7; 9 bases are a match to TRBD2. V dropped 5 bases and J dropped 5; count of bases not matched to a gene: 5. The length of the CDR3 is 13 residues. CDR1 and CDR2 (germline): SGHRS, YFSETQ. CDR3 sequence reads: CASSSGGGDEQYF. CDR3 nucleotides: TGCGCCAGCAGTTCTGGCGGGGGGGACGAGCAGTACTTC.

The rearrangement links TRBV19 to TRBJ1-5; D remains ambiguous. Germline CDR1 LNHDA, CDR2 SQIVND (reference sequence). V was trimmed by 7 bases and J by 3 bases, leaving 16 bases between them. The CDR3 sequence is 15 residues long. CDR3 sequence: CASNSGLTLNQPQHF. The DNA of the CDR3 is TGTGCCAGTAACTCGGGCCTGACCCTCAATCAGCCCCAGCATTTT.

The V gene is TRBV29-1, the J gene TRBJ2-5, with TRBD1 matching 11 bases. The CDR3 is made up of 14 amino acids. Germline loops: CDR1 SQVTM, CDR2 ANQGSEA. V gave up 7 bases and J gave up 5 bases; unmatched junction bases: 9. This CDR3 reads CSARDRGLGETQYF. In DNA form, the CDR3 reads TGCAGCGCTCGGGACAGGGGGTTGGGGGAGACCCAGTACTTC. Filled out from reference TRBV29-1 and TRBJ2-5, the complete variable domain reads SAVISQKPSRDICQRGTSLTIQCQVDSQVTMMFWYRQQPGQSLTLIATANQGSEATYESGFVIDKFPISRPNLTFSTLTVSNMSPEDSSIYLCSARDRGLGETQYFGPGTRLLVL.

V is TRBV3-1 and J is TRBJ2-1; TRBD1 might be the D (7 bases). The CDR3 sequence is 13 residues long. Trimming left V 4 bases short and J 9 bases short, with 13 bases between. The germline V gene encodes CDR1 LGHDT and CDR2 YNNKEL (reference sequence). Here the CDR3 reads CASSPRQGGEQFF. CDR3 bases: TGTGCCAGCAGCCCGAGACAGGGAGGTGAGCAGTTCTTC.

Only a few counts were recorded for this clonotype. The V gene is TRBV5-1, the J gene TRBJ1-1; TRBD1 is a possible D gene (6 bases). From germline, CDR1 is SGHRS and CDR2 YFSETQ. This CDR3 comprises 15 residues. Trimming removed 4 bases from V and 1 base from J, with 14 bases in between. The chain's CDR3 is CASSPFGGANTEAFF. DNA of the CDR3: TGCGCCAGCAGCCCCTTCGGGGGGGCGAACACTGAAGCTTTCTTT.

This clonotype was picked up a small number of times. This chain joins TRBV30 and TRBJ2-1, with TRBD2 matching over 8 bases. From germline, CDR1 is GTSNPN and CDR2 SVGIG (reference sequence). The CDR3 is 13 residues long. Trimming removed 3 bases from V and 5 bases from J; junction bases left unmatched: 3. The CDR3: CAWSGGDDNEQFF. DNA for the CDR3: TGTGCCTGGAGCGGGGGGGATGACAATGAGCAGTTCTTC.

The chain joins TRBV5-1 to TRBJ1-2; D might be TRBD1 (6 bases). CDR1 and CDR2 from the germline V gene are SGHRS and YFSETQ. The CDR3 sequence is 13 residues long. V was shortened by 2 bases and J by 6 bases, with 11 bases between the two germline ends. The DNA for the CDR3 is TGCGCCAGCAGCTTTGCAGGGGTTGATGGCTACACCTTC. As protein: CASSFAGVDGYTF.

This clonotype turned up a few times. This rearrangement joins TRBV15 to TRBJ2-7; 15 bases align to TRBD2. After removal of 6 bases from V and 4 bases from J, the junction contained 10 bases not matched to a gene. This CDR3 contains 17 residues. Germline assignment: CDR1 LNHNV and CDR2 YYDKDF (reference sequence). The CDR3 protein is CATSIPGLAGGQYEQYF. CDR3 in DNA: TGTGCCACCAGTATACCGGGACTAGCGGGGGGACAGTACGAGCAGTACTTC.

This rearrangement joins TRBV20-1 to TRBJ1-1; tentatively, D is TRBD1 (6 bases). CDR3 size: 15 residues. V dropped 3 bases and J dropped 1 base, with 15 bases sitting between them. Germline values: CDR1 DFQATT, CDR2 SNEGSKA (reference sequence). The DNA for the CDR3 is TGCAGTGCTAGGAATAGGGGGACACCGAACACTGAAGCTTTCTTT. Translating gives CSARNRGTPNTEAFF.

This clonotype was seen at least ten times. V and J are TRBV3-1 and TRBJ1-5; possible D gene TRBD1, 5 bases. This CDR3 has 14 residues. Germline V CDR1 and CDR2: LGHDT, YNNKEL (reference sequence). Trimming took 2 bases from V and 1 from J, leaving 6 bases between them. CDR3 sequence reads: CASSQRGSNQPQHF. CDR3 sequence (DNA): TGTGCCAGCAGCCAACGGGGGAGCAATCAGCCCCAGCATTTT. Using reference TRBV3-1 and TRBJ1-5 for the parts outside the CDR3, the full variable domain is DTAVSQTPKYLVTQMGNDKSIKCEQNLGHDTMYWYKQDSKKFLKIMFSYNNKELIINETVPNRFSPKSPDKAHLNLHINSLELGDSAVYFCASSQRGSNQPQHFGDGTRLSIL.

V is TRBV4-1 and J is TRBJ2-7, with TRBD2 as a possible D gene (5 bases). Germline lookup yields CDR1 MGHRA and CDR2 YSYEKL. The CDR3 has 15 amino acids. V shed 0 bases and J shed 3 bases, with 12 bases lying between them. CDR3 DNA sequence: TGCGCCAGCAGCCAAGAGCGAGTCGGGGTCTACGAGCAGTACTTC. Encoded protein: CASSQERVGVYEQYF.

The chain links TRBV5-5 to TRBJ2-3; no clear D gene. The germline V gene has CDR1 SGHKS and CDR2 YYEKEE (reference sequence). V was clipped by 1 base and J by 1 base, with 13 bases between them. The CDR3 loop spans 16 amino acids. The CDR3 DNA reads as TGTGCCAGCAGCTTGTCGGCCCGAGCTGGCACAGATACGCAGTATTTT. This codes for CASSLSARAGTDTQYF.

This clonotype was recorded a few times. The chain joins TRBV5-1 to TRBJ2-3; 7 nucleotides line up with TRBD2. The germline V gene has CDR1 SGHRS and CDR2 YFSETQ. With V trimmed by 4 bases and J by 2 bases, 4 bases remained unmatched. The CDR3 has 14 residues. The CDR3 nucleotides are TGCGCCAGCAGCCCCGGGACTACCACAGATACGCAGTATTTT. Encoded protein: CASSPGTTTDTQYF.

This clonotype was recorded a few times. The chain is built from TRBV9 and TRBJ2-7; D is uncertain. Germline V CDR1 and CDR2: SGDLS, YYNGEE. The CDR3 is 14 residues long. Trimming pared 4 bases from V and 4 bases from J, leaving 15 bases between. The CDR3 DNA sequence: TGTGCCAGCAGCCGCGACCATCGGAGTTACGAGCAGTACTTC. This gives the protein CASSRDHRSYEQYF.

V gene TRBV20-1 combines with J gene TRBJ1-2; 7 bases map to TRBD1. The germline V gene encodes CDR1 DFQATT and CDR2 SNEGSKA (reference sequence). The CDR3 totals 10 residues. V was clipped by 7 bases and J by 12 bases; unmatched bases: 8. Here the CDR3 reads CSGQEGANTF. The CDR3, as DNA: TGCAGTGGACAGGAGGGGGCAAACACCTTC.